Listed here are 29 T cell receptor beta chains from one sample, sequenced in a study of beta chain features in type 1 diabetes. Every isolated RNA sample was fully reverse transcribed, so sequencing captured expressed TCRB transcripts. The data were produced by immunoSEQ multiplex PCR, yet TCRdb's version contains in-frame clones alone and is incomplete. Among about 390,000 clones, roughly a tenth were seen once, and the ten largest hold roughly 0.54%. These TCRs' antigens remain unknown. Study-level points and caveats: Type 1 diabetes patients had moderately but significantly shorter TCRB CDR3s in all four CD4+ subsets.

The sequenced sample consisted of central memory CD4+ T cells from blood. The receptors were gathered from a man between 25 and 39 years old with type 1 diabetes.

This sequence joins TRBV19 and TRBJ2-1; 7 bases are a match to TRBD2. The CDR3 has 17 residues. V shed 4 bases and J 4 bases; nucleotides not matched to a gene: 13. From germline, CDR1 is LNHDA and CDR2 SQIVND (reference sequence). CDR3 DNA: TGTGCCAGTAGTAAGAAGTTGGGCGGGAGATCTTACAATGAGCAGTTCTTC. This gives the protein CASSKKLGGRSYNEQFF.

There are a few counts of this clone. V and J are TRBV30 and TRBJ1-3, with 8 bases matching TRBD1. Germline trimming cut 2 bases from V and 5 bases from J; bases unmatched to any gene: 5. The length of the CDR3 is 14 residues. CDR1 and CDR2 (germline): GTSNPN, SVGIG (reference sequence). Here the CDR3 DNA reads TGTGCCTGGAGTCCCAGGGGGCGCAGAAACACCATATATTTT. It encodes CAWSPRGRRNTIYF.

The chain employs TRBV7-6 and TRBJ2-7; the D gene could be TRBD1 or TRBD2 (5 bases each). V was cut by 0 bases and J by 5 bases, with 17 bases left in between. In germline, CDR1 is SGHVS, CDR2 FNYEAQ. This CDR3 contains 16 residues. The CDR3 DNA reads as TGTGCCAGCAGCTTAGCAGGGACCCAGGAGGTCGACGAGCAGTACTTC. It codes for CASSLAGTQEVDEQYF. The full variable domain, its missing parts supplied by reference TRBV7-6 and TRBJ2-7, is GAGVSQSPRYKVTKRGQDVALRCDPISGHVSLYWYRQALGQGPEFLTYFNYEAQQDKSGLPNDRFSAERPEGSISTLTIQRTEQRDSAMYRCASSLAGTQEVDEQYFGPGTRLTVT.

This clone was seen a few times. The rearrangement links TRBV30 to TRBJ2-1, with no clear D. Trimming removed 3 bases from V and 7 bases from J, with 10 bases in between. The germline gives CDR1 GTSNPN, CDR2 SVGIG (reference sequence). The CDR3 has 12 amino acids. CDR3 sequence: CAWRFDWNEQFF. The CDR3 DNA is TGTGCCTGGAGGTTTGACTGGAATGAGCAGTTCTTC.

This clone was seen more than once but under ten times. This chain uses TRBV21-1 with TRBJ2-5; the table's D call, TRBD2, has no DNA check behind it. TRBV21-1 is assigned pseudogene status. This CDR3 has 14 amino acids. As DNA, the CDR3 is TGTGCCAGCAGCAGACTAGCGGGAAGGAAGACCCAGTACTTC. Its protein is CASSRLAGRKTQYF.

This clone was detected a few times. The sample holds other DNA sequences that translate to the same CDR3. The chain links TRBV5-1 to TRBJ1-1; TRBD1 is a possible D gene (5 bases). The CDR3 is 14 amino acids. The germline V gene has CDR1 SGHRS and CDR2 YFSETQ. V was pared by 4 bases and J by 2 bases, with 12 bases between. The DNA of the CDR3 is TGCGCCAGCAGCCCTGGGGCAGGAAACACTGAAGCTTTCTTT. Translating gives CASSPGAGNTEAFF.

This clone was detected a few times. V and J are TRBV9 and TRBJ1-2; D is unclear. Deletions cut 1 base from V and 2 bases from J, with 12 bases between. Per germline, CDR1 SGDLS and CDR2 YYNGEE. The CDR3 loop spans 15 amino acids. The CDR3 reads CASSVRLGWNYGYTF. DNA of the CDR3: TGTGCCAGCAGCGTAAGACTTGGATGGAACTATGGCTACACCTTC.

V and J are TRBV6-5 and TRBJ1-2; 11 bases agree with TRBD1. This CDR3 region has 14 residues. Germline trimming cut 6 bases from V and 7 bases from J; bases unmatched to any gene: 7. CDR1 and CDR2 (germline): MNHEY, SVGAGI. The CDR3 nucleotides are TGTGCCAGCAGCTCCCCGGGACAGGGGGTTGGCTACACCTTC. It translates to CASSSPGQGVGYTF.

The chain combines TRBV7-3 with TRBJ2-1, with a tentative D call TRBD2 (7 bases). V lost 1 base, J lost 6 bases, and 16 bases lay in between. Germline-derived CDR1 and CDR2 are SGHTA and FQGTGA. This CDR3 contains 16 residues. CDR3 amino acids: CASSLSGGRGGNEQFF. CDR3 DNA sequence: TGTGCCAGCAGCTTAAGCGGGGGCAGGGGAGGCAATGAGCAGTTCTTC.

This clone occurred a few times. The V and J genes are TRBV2 and TRBJ2-5; D is unclear. V was clipped by 5 bases and J by 6 bases, with 13 bases between them. Germline lookup yields CDR1 SNHLY and CDR2 FYNNEI. The CDR3 length is 13 residues. This CDR3 reads CASSFDPRQTQYF. CDR3 sequence (DNA): TGTGCCAGCAGTTTTGACCCGCGTCAGACCCAGTACTTC.

The rearrangement links TRBV7-9 to TRBJ1-1; D is unclear. This CDR3 region has 14 residues. Between the trimmed V and J ends, which lost 5 bases and 0 bases, there was a span of 10 bases. Looked up from germline, CDR1 is SEHNR and CDR2 is FQNEAQ (reference sequence). CDR3 coding DNA: TGTGCCAGCAGCGGGCTGCTGATGAACACTGAAGCTTTCTTT. Protein product: CASSGLLMNTEAFF.

The V gene is TRBV6-1, the J gene TRBJ2-1, with no clear D. V lost 6 bases to trimming and J lost 7 bases, with 13 bases between them. This CDR3 comprises 13 residues. Germline V gives CDR1 MNHNS, CDR2 SASEGT. CDR3 protein: CASSKELQNEQFF. For the CDR3, the DNA is TGTGCCAGCAGCAAAGAACTTCAGAATGAGCAGTTCTTC.

In its sample, this clone was seen many times. The chain uses TRBV5-4 and TRBJ2-3; D is unresolved. Trimming stripped 4 bases from V and 2 bases from J, with 17 bases between. The germline V gene encodes CDR1 SGHNT and CDR2 YYREEE (reference sequence). The CDR3 is 16 amino acids. The CDR3 DNA follows: TGTGCCAGCAGCCCCTCACGGCAGCTAGTCACAGATACGCAGTATTTT. Translation: CASSPSRQLVTDTQYF.

V gene TRBV28 combines with J gene TRBJ1-1; D possibly corresponds to TRBD1 (5 bases). Germline CDR1 reads MDHEN; CDR2 reads SYDVKM. The CDR3 loop spans 16 amino acids. V lost 5 bases and J lost 2, with 18 bases in between. The CDR3, as DNA: TGTGCCAGCAGTACCCCCCCCGGGACGGCAAACACTGAAGCTTTCTTT. It is translated as CASSTPPGTANTEAFF.

This clone was seen a few times. The chain combines TRBV28 with TRBJ1-2, with D possibly TRBD1 on 6 matching bases. Germline CDR1 and CDR2: MDHEN and SYDVKM. This CDR3 is 14 amino acids long. V shed 6 bases and J shed 4 bases, with 15 bases lying between them. The CDR3 spells CASSAPGQSYGYTF. The CDR3 DNA follows: TGTGCCAGCAGCGCCCCCGGACAGTCCTATGGCTACACCTTC.

This clone was seen at least ten times. CDR3 sequence: CAGTRGDRDGYTF. As DNA, the CDR3 is TGTGCCGGCACGCGGGGGGACAGGGATGGCTACACCTTC. V usage is TRBV7-2 and J usage is TRBJ1-2; 9 positions agree with TRBD1. Looked up from germline, CDR1 is SGHTA and CDR2 is FQGNSA. CDR3 length: 13 residues. The junction had 10 bases not matched to a gene; V was cut back by 11 bases and J by 6 bases.

The chain's CDR3 is CASSHWAGVSEQYF. The CDR3 bases are TGTGCCAGCAGCCATTGGGCGGGAGTAAGCGAGCAGTACTTC. The chain combines TRBV11-1 with TRBJ2-7; 7 positions match TRBD2. Germline CDR1 reads SGHAT; CDR2 reads FQDESV (reference sequence). The CDR3 loop spans 14 amino acids. J was trimmed by 6 bases and V by 5 bases; bases with no gene match: 10.

Concerning this clone: Distinct nucleotide sequences in the sample also encode this CDR3. V and J are TRBV7-6 and TRBJ1-1; TRBD1 matches 8 bases. This CDR3 spans 15 amino acids. The germline gives CDR1 SGHVS, CDR2 FNYEAQ. After removal of 5 bases from V and 0 bases from J, the junction contained 5 bases not matched to a gene. The CDR3 DNA is TGTGCCAGCAGCCCGCGGACAGGGATGAACACTGAAGCTTTCTTT. Its translation: CASSPRTGMNTEAFF.

This clone came up a few times. The chain joins TRBV14 to TRBJ2-7, with D possibly TRBD2 on 7 matching bases. The CDR3 spans 13 residues. Trimming removed 2 bases at V and 6 bases at J, with 11 bases between. From germline, CDR1 is SGHDN and CDR2 FVKESK. The CDR3 DNA follows: TGTGCCAGCAGCCAATACAGGGAGGGCGAGCAGTACTTC. Amino acid sequence: CASSQYREGEQYF.

V usage is TRBV6-5 and J usage is TRBJ2-7; D is uncertain. The CDR3 length is 14 residues. With 0 bases removed from V and 2 bases from J, the gap between germline ends came to 8 bases. CDR1 and CDR2 (germline): MNHEY, SVGAGI. The CDR3 protein is CASSYSGQTYEQYF. The CDR3 coding sequence is TGTGCCAGCAGTTACTCCGGGCAGACCTACGAGCAGTACTTC.

This clone was observed a few times. The chain is built from TRBV18 and TRBJ1-4; 10 bases align to TRBD1. Germline assignment: CDR1 KGHSH and CDR2 LQKENI. V dropped 0 bases and J dropped 4; count of bases not matched to a gene: 8. The CDR3 totals 18 residues. In nucleotides, the CDR3 is TGTGCCAGCTCACCACCGCTACCGACAGGGGGCCTTAATGAAAAACTGTTTTTT. The encoded protein is CASSPPLPTGGLNEKLFF.

This clone occurred a few times. DNA for the CDR3: TGTGCCAGTAGCCTACAGGGGGCTAGGAGCAATCAGCCCCAGCATTTT. This encodes CASSLQGARSNQPQHF. This chain links TRBV19 with TRBJ1-5, with 9 bases aligning to TRBD1. Trimming removed 6 bases from V and 1 base from J; junction bases left unmatched: 7. This CDR3 has 16 amino acids. Germline V gives CDR1 LNHDA, CDR2 SQIVND (reference sequence).

This clone was observed at least ten times. The chain links TRBV7-9 to TRBJ2-3; weak D call: TRBD2 (5 bases). The CDR3 consists of 15 residues. Per germline, CDR1 SEHNR and CDR2 FQNEAQ (reference sequence). V was clipped by 2 bases and J by 5 bases, with 14 bases between them. The CDR3: CASSLSPGMVDTQYF. The DNA of the CDR3 is TGTGCCAGCAGCTTATCCCCGGGAATGGTAGATACGCAGTATTTT.

This clone was counted only a few times. This rearrangement joins TRBV5-6 to TRBJ1-1; TRBD1 matches 10 bases. The length of the CDR3 is 15 residues. The germline CDR1 and CDR2 sequences are SGHDT and YYEEEE. V was clipped by 4 bases and J by 5 bases; unmatched bases: 8. The CDR3 nucleotides are TGTGCCAGCAGCAGCAGACAGGGACAGGGGACTGAAGCTTTCTTT. Encoded protein: CASSSRQGQGTEAFF.

This clone came up a few times. This chain uses TRBV6-1 with TRBJ2-7, with D maybe TRBD2 (5 bases). Trimming took 7 bases from V and 2 from J, leaving 12 bases between them. Germline loops: CDR1 MNHNS, CDR2 SASEGT. The CDR3 length is 13 residues. CDR3 sequence reads: CASKTLEAYEQYF. Here the CDR3 DNA reads TGTGCCAGCAAGACCTTGGAGGCCTACGAGCAGTACTTC.

This clone was found once. The CDR3 nucleotides read TGTGCCAGCAGCTCGGGACAGGGAATAGCGCACAATGAGCAGTTCTTC. Translation: CASSSGQGIAHNEQFF. The chain links TRBV7-9 to TRBJ2-1, with TRBD1 matching 9 bases. The germline CDR1 and CDR2 sequences are SEHNR and FQNEAQ (reference sequence). The CDR3 loop spans 16 amino acids. V dropped 4 bases and J dropped 5; count of bases not matched to a gene: 9.

This clone was found many times. This chain connects TRBV28 to TRBJ1-1; no reliable D call. The CDR3 spans 12 residues. Germline lookup yields CDR1 MDHEN and CDR2 SYDVKM. Trimming took 7 bases from V and 7 from J, leaving 13 bases between them. Here the CDR3 reads CASTLRNDEAFF. DNA of the CDR3: TGTGCCAGCACCCTACGAAATGATGAAGCTTTCTTT.

The chain recombines TRBV5-4 with TRBJ2-5; 8 nucleotides align to TRBD2. V dropped 4 bases and J dropped 1; count of bases not matched to a gene: 6. This CDR3 comprises 15 residues. CDR1 is SGHNT, CDR2 YYREEE, per germline (reference sequence). This CDR3 is CASSPSSGPQETQYF. The CDR3 bases are TGTGCCAGCAGCCCATCTAGCGGGCCCCAAGAGACCCAGTACTTC.

This clone was seen only a few times. The genes are TRBV18 and TRBJ2-5; no reliable D call. Trimming took off 4 bases at V and 5 bases at J, with 8 bases between the two ends. Germline V gene sequence: CDR1 KGHSH, CDR2 LQKENI. There are 12 residues in the CDR3. The CDR3 sequence: CASSQSLETQYF. The CDR3, as DNA: TGTGCCAGCTCACAATCGTTGGAGACCCAGTACTTC.